This TCR beta chain was observed in a study of blood T cell repertoires in COVID-19. Seattle patients were enrolled during active infection and followed longitudinally. Original analysis: How many nucleated cells were present was estimated from reference gene primer amplification. Profiling relied on immunoSEQ multiplex PCR, and the TCRdb table lists in-frame clones only, not all of them. V, J and clone size are those of that table, while D and trimming were read from the DNA. The sample has roughly 380,000 clones; approximately 89% are singletons. This CDR3 is built from 16 residues. The V gene lost 1 base and the J gene lost 4 bases, with 11 bases spanning the gap. Per germline, CDR1 SGHTA and CDR2 FQGNSA.

This TCR derives from a woman aged 55-70 years with COVID-19, enrolled during active disease. The chain couples TRBV7-2 to TRBJ1-6; a weak D match, TRBD1 (5 bases). The sample comprised peripheral blood. Here the CDR3 reads CASSLGGVAYNSPLHF. CDR3 nucleotide sequence: TGTGCCAGCAGCTTAGGGGGGGTTGCTTATAATTCACCCCTCCACTTT.